This T cell receptor (beta chain) emerged from a study of blood T cell repertoires in COVID-19. On the study more broadly: T cells, B-cell-depleted T cells, or PBMCs supplied cDNA or gDNA.

TCRdb's table, derived via immunoSEQ multiplex PCR, lists solely in-frame clones and lacks some. The sample includes about 250,000 clones, approximately 80% of them seen just once. Germline CDR1 and CDR2: SGHRS and YFSETQ. Trimming took 4 bases from V and 7 from J, leaving 15 bases between them. The CDR3 totals 15 residues. The chain combines TRBV5-1 with TRBJ1-6; D is uncertain. The sample taken for sequencing was peripheral blood. The TCR was taken from a man aged 80 or over with acute or convalescent COVID-19. The CDR3 region has the DNA TGCGCCAGCAGCCTGGACCTCGGCGGGAATTCACCCCTCCACTTT. It is translated as CASSLDLGGNSPLHF.